Included here is one TCR beta chain sequence, with context. The junction departs from germline at one end; a sequencing error may be responsible. This sample is drawn from a study of blood T cell repertoires in COVID-19. Assay used: immunoSEQ multiplex PCR; TCRdb lists only in-frame clones, some missing. The sample consists of hundreds of thousands of clones, roughly 82% of them appearing once. Per the germline V gene, CDR1 is SGHDT and CDR2 is YYEEEE. The CDR3 loop spans 13 amino acids. The receptor comes from a woman in her forties or fifties who had recovered from COVID-19. V usage is TRBV5-6 and J usage is TRBJ2-1; D is unclear. Sequencing was performed on PBMCs or T cells enriched from blood (not recorded which). CDR3 amino acids: CASTLTAVDEQFF. As DNA, the CDR3 is TGTGCCAGCACCTTGACCGCGGTTGATGAGCAGTTCTTC.